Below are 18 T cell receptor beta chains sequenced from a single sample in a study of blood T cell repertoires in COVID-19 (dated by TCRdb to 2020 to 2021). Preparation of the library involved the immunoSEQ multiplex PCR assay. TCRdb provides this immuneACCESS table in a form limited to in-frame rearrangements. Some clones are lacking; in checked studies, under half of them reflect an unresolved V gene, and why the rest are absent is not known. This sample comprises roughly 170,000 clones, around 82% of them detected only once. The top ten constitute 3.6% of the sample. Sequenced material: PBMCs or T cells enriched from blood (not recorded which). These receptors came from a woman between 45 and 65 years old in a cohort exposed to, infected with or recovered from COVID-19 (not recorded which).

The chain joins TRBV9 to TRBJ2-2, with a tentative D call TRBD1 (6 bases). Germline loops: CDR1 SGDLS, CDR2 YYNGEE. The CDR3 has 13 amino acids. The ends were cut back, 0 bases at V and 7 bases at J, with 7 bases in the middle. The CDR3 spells CASSVGDIGELFF. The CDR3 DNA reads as TGTGCCAGCAGCGTAGGGGACATCGGGGAGCTGTTTTTT.

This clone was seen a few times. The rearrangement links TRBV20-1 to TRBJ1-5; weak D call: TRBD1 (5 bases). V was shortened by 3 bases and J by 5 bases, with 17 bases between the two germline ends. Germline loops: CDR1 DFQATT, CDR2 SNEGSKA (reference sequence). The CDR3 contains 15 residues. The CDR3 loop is CSASFSAGKDQPQHF. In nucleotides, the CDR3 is TGCAGTGCTAGTTTTTCTGCAGGGAAAGATCAGCCCCAGCATTTT.

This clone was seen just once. This chain's CDR3 is CASSLQGSSGNTIYF. The CDR3 region has the DNA TGCGCCAGCAGCTTACAGGGTAGCTCTGGAAACACCATATATTTT. The J gene is TRBJ1-3, the V gene TRBV5-1, with D possibly TRBD1 on 6 matching bases. This CDR3 region has 15 residues. V lost 2 bases and J 0 bases, leaving 9 bases between the germline ends. CDR1 and CDR2 (germline): SGHRS, YFSETQ.

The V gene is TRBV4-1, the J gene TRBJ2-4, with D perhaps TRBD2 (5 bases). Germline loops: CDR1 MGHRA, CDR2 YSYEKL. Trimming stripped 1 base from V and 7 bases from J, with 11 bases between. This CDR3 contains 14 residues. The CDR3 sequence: CASSQVSSENIQYF. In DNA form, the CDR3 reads TGCGCCAGCAGCCAAGTTAGTAGCGAGAACATTCAGTACTTC.

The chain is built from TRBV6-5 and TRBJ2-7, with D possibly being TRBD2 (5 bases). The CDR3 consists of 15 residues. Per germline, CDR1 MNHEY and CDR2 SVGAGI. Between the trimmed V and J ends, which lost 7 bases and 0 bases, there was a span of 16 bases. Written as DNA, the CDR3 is TGTGCCAGCAAAGAGGGCCCAACGCTCTCCTACGAGCAGTACTTC. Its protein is CASKEGPTLSYEQYF.

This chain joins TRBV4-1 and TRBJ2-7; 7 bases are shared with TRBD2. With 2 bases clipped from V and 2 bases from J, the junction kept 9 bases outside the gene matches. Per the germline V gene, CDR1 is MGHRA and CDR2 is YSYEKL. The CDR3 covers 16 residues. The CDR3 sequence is CASSQSGGLSPYEQYF. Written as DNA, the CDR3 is TGCGCCAGCAGCCAATCGGGGGGACTGAGCCCCTACGAGCAGTACTTC.

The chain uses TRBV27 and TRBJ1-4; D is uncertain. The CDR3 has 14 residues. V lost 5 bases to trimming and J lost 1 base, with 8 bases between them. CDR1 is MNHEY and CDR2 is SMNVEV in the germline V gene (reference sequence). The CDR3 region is CASSTDVTNEKLFF. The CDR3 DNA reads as TGTGCCAGCAGTACAGATGTAACTAATGAAAAACTGTTTTTT.

For the CDR3, the DNA is TGCGCCAGCCAACCTGCGGTTAGCTCCTACAATGAGCAGTTCTTC. Residues: CASQPAVSSYNEQFF. The chain links TRBV5-1 to TRBJ2-1, with D unresolved. The germline V gene encodes CDR1 SGHRS and CDR2 YFSETQ. V lost 7 bases and J 0 bases, leaving 14 bases between the germline ends. The CDR3 runs 15 residues.

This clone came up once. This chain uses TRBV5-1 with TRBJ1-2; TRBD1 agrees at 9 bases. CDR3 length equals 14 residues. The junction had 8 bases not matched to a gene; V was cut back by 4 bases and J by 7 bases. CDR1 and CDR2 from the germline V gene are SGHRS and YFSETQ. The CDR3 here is CASSPGQGLRGYTF. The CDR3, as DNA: TGCGCCAGCAGCCCAGGACAGGGGCTTCGTGGCTACACCTTC.

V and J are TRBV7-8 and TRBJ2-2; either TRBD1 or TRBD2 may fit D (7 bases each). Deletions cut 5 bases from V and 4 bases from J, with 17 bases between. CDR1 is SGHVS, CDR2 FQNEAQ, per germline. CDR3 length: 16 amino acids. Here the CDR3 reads CASSQGGGASTGELFF. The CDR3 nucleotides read TGTGCCAGCAGCCAGGGGGGGGGCGCAAGCACCGGGGAGCTGTTTTTT.

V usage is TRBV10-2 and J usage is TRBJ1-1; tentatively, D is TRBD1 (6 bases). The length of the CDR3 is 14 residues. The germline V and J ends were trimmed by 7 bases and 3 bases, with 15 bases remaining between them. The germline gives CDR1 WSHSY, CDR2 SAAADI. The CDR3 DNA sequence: TGCGCCAGCACCGGGGCCGCAGGGGACACTGAAGCTTTCTTT. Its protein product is CASTGAAGDTEAFF.

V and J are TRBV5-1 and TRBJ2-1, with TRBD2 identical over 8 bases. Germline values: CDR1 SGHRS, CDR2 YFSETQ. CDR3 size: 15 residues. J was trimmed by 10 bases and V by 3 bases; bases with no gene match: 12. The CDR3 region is CASSSLLGGAVEQFF. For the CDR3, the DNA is TGCGCCAGCAGCTCACTTCTCGGGGGGGCGGTAGAGCAGTTCTTC.

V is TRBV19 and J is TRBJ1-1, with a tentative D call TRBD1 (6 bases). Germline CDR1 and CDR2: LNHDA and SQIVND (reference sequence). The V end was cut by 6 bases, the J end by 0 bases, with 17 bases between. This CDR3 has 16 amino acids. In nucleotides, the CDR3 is TGTGCCAGTAGACACCCCTACAGGGACATGAACACTGAAGCTTTCTTT. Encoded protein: CASRHPYRDMNTEAFF.

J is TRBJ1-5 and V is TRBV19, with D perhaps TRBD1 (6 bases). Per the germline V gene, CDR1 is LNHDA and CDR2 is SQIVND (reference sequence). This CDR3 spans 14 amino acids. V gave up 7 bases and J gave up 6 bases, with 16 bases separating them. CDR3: CASTRGQLSQPQHF. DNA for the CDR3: TGTGCCAGTACCCGCGGACAGCTCTCTCAGCCCCAGCATTTT.

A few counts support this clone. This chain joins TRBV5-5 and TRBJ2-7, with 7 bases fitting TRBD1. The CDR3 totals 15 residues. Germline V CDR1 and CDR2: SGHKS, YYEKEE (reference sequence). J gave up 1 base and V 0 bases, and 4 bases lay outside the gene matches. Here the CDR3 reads CASSLADRTSYEQYF. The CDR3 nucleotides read TGTGCCAGCAGCTTGGCGGACAGGACTTCCTACGAGCAGTACTTC.

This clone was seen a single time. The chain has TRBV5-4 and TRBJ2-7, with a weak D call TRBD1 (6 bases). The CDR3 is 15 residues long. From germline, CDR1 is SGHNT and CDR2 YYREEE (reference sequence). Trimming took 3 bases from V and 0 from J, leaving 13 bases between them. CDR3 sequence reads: CASSYSGASSYEQYF. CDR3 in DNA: TGTGCCAGCAGCTATTCAGGGGCGTCCTCCTACGAGCAGTACTTC. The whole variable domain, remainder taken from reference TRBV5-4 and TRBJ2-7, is ETGVTQSPTHLIKTRGQQVTLRCSSQSGHNTVSWYQQALGQGPQFIFQYYREEENGRGNFPPRFSGLQFPNYSSELNVNALELDDSALYLCASSYSGASSYEQYFGPGTRLTVT.

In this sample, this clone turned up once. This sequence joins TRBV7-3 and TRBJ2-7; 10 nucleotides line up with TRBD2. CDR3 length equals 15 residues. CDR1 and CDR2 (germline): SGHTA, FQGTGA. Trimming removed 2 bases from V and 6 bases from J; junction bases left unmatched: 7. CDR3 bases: TGTGCCAGCAGCTTAGATGGTAGCGGGAGGTCCGAGCAGTACTTC. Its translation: CASSLDGSGRSEQYF.

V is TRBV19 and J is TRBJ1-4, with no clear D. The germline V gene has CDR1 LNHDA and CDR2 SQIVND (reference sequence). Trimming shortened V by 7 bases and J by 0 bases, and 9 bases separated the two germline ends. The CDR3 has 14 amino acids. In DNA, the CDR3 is TGTGCCAGTACCCCTTTCGCAACTAATGAAAAACTGTTTTTT. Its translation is CASTPFATNEKLFF. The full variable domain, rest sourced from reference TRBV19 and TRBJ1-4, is DGGITQSPKYLFRKEGQNVTLSCEQNLNHDAMYWYRQDPGQGLRLIYYSQIVNDFQKGDIAEGYSVSREKKESFPLTVTSAQKNPTAFYLCASTPFATNEKLFFGSGTQLSVL.